The T cell receptor beta chain under discussion was sequenced for a study of cytomegalovirus exposure and HLA in healthy donors (dated 2017 in TCRdb). About the investigation overall: In an earlier analysis of fewer than 750 of the donors, 250 to 350 Gb of sequence data and 100 million or so unique TCR beta sequences from some 170 million T cells were reported. About 280 gigabases of sequencing data and around 80 million unique TCR sequences made up an early release that covered 640 HLA-typed donors. Among the approximately 430 genotyped donors, 81% belonged to the genetic ancestry cluster associated with self-reported Caucasian donors. The aim of the study was to test whether cataloging public T cell receptors could identify signatures of past pathogen exposure. The T cell repertoires of roughly 660 subjects were profiled by immunosequencing and related to cytomegalovirus serostatus. A separate validation cohort of 100 to 150 different subjects was used in addition to the roughly 670-subject first cohort. The study combined high-throughput TCR immunosequencing, statistical association of individual TCRs with disease status, and machine learning to predict cytomegalovirus infection status. A later analysis re-examined previously published TCR beta repertoires from about 700 donors and added high-resolution HLA genotyping to investigate patterns of TCR occurrence. Rather than using new phenotypic data, the later analysis identified candidate immune exposures from TCR beta sequences and from how often those sequences occurred across donors. An earlier analysis of 500 to 650 of the donors applied high-throughput TCR beta sequencing to assess whether each TCR beta V gene segment acted as functional or pseudogenic. Donor age, sex, ethnicity and CMV serostatus were compiled alongside the repertoire data. Genome-wide SNP genotypes for about 55% of the roughly 670 donors were used in a later genetic analysis, which treated that subset as a discovery cohort. All discovery cohort repertoires had been generated using a single sequencing platform. Both class I and class II loci were covered by HLA typing, at four-digit resolution. The number of typed donors differed by locus: 629-630 for A, B, C, DRB1 and DQB1; roughly 510 for DQA1; some 610 for DPA1; and some 470 for DPB1. Roughly 5 DR-DQ haplotypes were treated as single units for association and clustering because of strong linkage in the cohort. Among a few hundred genotyped donors of the cohort, an average of roughly 240,000 unique TCR beta nucleotide sequences were sequenced per donor, about a sixth of them non-productive.

V is cut by 4 bases and J by 4 bases, and the space between the germline ends is 15 bases. The germline V gene yields SGHRS for CDR1 and YFSETQ for CDR2. The CDR3 goes from the cysteine to the phenylalanine over 14 residues. Here the CDR3 DNA is all that survives: 42 bases in frame from base 1. The cohort consisted of 600 to 700 healthy bone marrow donors. At the time of sampling, all cohort members were nominally healthy, though unrecorded immune exposures were likely present. The donor was CMV seronegative and belonged to the group of over 350 seronegative cohort members. Each donor provided a peripheral blood sample, and peripheral blood mononuclear cells were used for TCR beta sequencing. Genomic DNA extraction from the blood cell samples was performed with the Qiagen DNeasy Blood Extraction Kit. On this clone itself: What antigen it recognizes has not been identified.

Library preparation was by the immunoSEQ multiplex PCR assay. For the multiplex PCR, a mixture combining 60 forward primers for TCR Vbeta segments and 13 reverse primers for TCR Jbeta segments was used. The CDR3 region of rearranged TCR beta genes was amplified from genomic DNA with a multiplex PCR assay. On the Illumina HiSeq System, the amplified TCR beta libraries were sequenced as 87-base-pair reads. The authors' pipeline ran thus. Across the 670 or so repertoires, a later analysis counted 75 million to 90 million unique TCR beta chains, 9 million to 14 million of which were shared by at least two donors. A nearest-neighbor algorithm error-corrected the raw reads and collapsed the reads into unique sequences, merging closely related sequences to remove PCR and sequencing errors. Alignment of CDR3 sequences to IMGT reference sequences was used to assign V, D and J gene segments. For a sequence to be retained, at least a six-nucleotide match to both a V gene segment and a J gene segment was required. Rearrangements were classified as productive when the CDR3 lacked stop codons and remained in frame with V and J, and all other rearrangements were classified as non-productive. Following IMGT convention, CDR3 was defined as the stretch from the second conserved V-encoded cysteine to the conserved J-encoded phenylalanine. In an earlier analysis of more than 550 of the donors, sequences lacking an unambiguous match to a single V gene segment were excluded. An earlier analysis of about 600 of the donors called V segments functional above 56.7% productive rearrangements and segregating when the between-donor standard deviation exceeded 5%. To diagnose cytomegalovirus status from the catalog of TCR beta chain sequences, a statistical classification framework was built. V and J gene assignment, in a later analysis, came from comparing TCR nucleotide sequences with IMGT/GENE-DB human TR gene sequences. A later analysis assigned CDR3 sequences and most-parsimonious VDJ recombination scenarios with the TCRdist pipeline. In a later analysis, every TCR beta chain was defined by the combination of its CDR3 amino acid sequence and its V-gene family, and reads without a unique V-gene family were dropped. To address suspected cross-contamination and a sequencing artifact, a later analysis removed under 600 highly shared, low-generation-probability nucleotide sequences. A later analysis calculated a clonal expansion index for each public chain from normalized within-repertoire ranks of inferred template counts. Generation probabilities in a later analysis came from a VDJ recombination model fitted to out-of-frame rearrangements, and those results were checked against IGoR. In a later analysis, hypergeometric tests were used to score TCR-TCR, TCR-HLA and TCR-CMV co-occurrence, with a repertoire-size bias correction applied to TCR pairs. To estimate false discovery rates, a later analysis permuted the HLA or CMV assignments 20 times. In a later analysis, co-occurring TCRs were grouped using DBSCAN, and TCRdist sequence similarity was added for clustering within HLA-allele-positive subsets. For co-occurrence clustering, repertoires with fewer than 30,000 or more than 120,000 public chains were excluded, along with about five repertoires with anomalous nucleotide sharing. Not all clones reach the TCRdb copy of this immuneACCESS table, which keeps in-frame sequences only. Checked studies attribute under half of the gap to unresolved V genes and leave the rest unexplained. V, J and clone size are those of that table, while D and trimming were read from the DNA. The sample table includes about 58,000 clones. Jointly, the top ten make up about 4% of the sample.

What the authors observed across the whole study: In a later analysis, HLA-associated TCR beta chains showed more clonal expansion and lower generation probabilities than non-associated chains that were equally common. Broadly in line with IMGT annotations, most TCR beta V segments showed up in productive rearrangements about 87% or about 30% of the time in an earlier analysis of 587 of the donors. In a later analysis, 16,951 TCR beta sequences were associated with specific HLA alleles at a false discovery rate of 0.05. In this cohort, only TCR beta chains were sequenced, and detectable features were limited by the absence of alpha or paired-chain data. Linkage disequilibrium might explain the correlated functional status among segregating V segments, but an unknown experimental factor could not be excluded. A later analysis found that TCR association rates varied across HLA loci, with DRB1 alleles showing the most associated TCRs and HLA-C alleles the fewest. A few of the identified cytomegalovirus-associated TCR beta chains were confirmed in vitro to be specific for cytomegalovirus antigens. When HLA alleles, especially DR and DQ, strongly co-occurred, attributing TCR associations to individual alleles was difficult. The only immune exposure information available for the cohort was CMV serostatus. Roughly uniform sequencing depth across donors was assumed in presence/absence analyses, although this assumption may not hold. According to a later analysis, parvovirus B19, influenza, CMV and Epstein-Barr virus appeared linked to several top co-occurrence clusters. A later analysis found that most CMV-associated TCR beta chains appeared HLA-restricted, with HLA associations seemingly driven largely by CMV exposure. A later genetic analysis reported fewer N-insertions in productive TCRs among donors in an Asian-associated ancestry cluster than the roughly 700-donor mean. A further reported finding was that TCR beta sequences accurately predicted the HLA-A and HLA-B alleles for most subjects in the first cohort. Because HLA typing was missing for some donors at each locus, association tests included only the typed subset. V-gene and J-gene trimming of TCR beta chains was associated with a missense DCLRE1C variant in a later genetic analysis, and the association was replicated in an independent cohort. Because counts were too low, around 18 rarely observed V segments, including chromosome 9 orphons, were left out of the earlier analysis of a few hundred of the donors. In the study, 150 to 200 TCR beta chains were listed as associated with cytomegalovirus. While some public TCRs were present in many individuals, most TCR sequences turned up only very rarely across donors. A cluster of highly shared sequence variants was judged likely to be a technical artifact of the sequencing pipeline. Some IMGT-functional V segments, including TRBV6-2 and TRBV6-3, could not be told apart with the 87-base-pair reads, so those segments were excluded. The classifier was reported to diagnose cytomegalovirus status with high specificity and sensitivity in both the original and validation cohorts. It was suggested by the authors that the approach could potentially be generalized to other disease states and immunological phenotypes.

This sequence was found in a male donor in good health and CMV-seronegative. The chain couples TRBV5-1 to TRBJ2-7; the D gene is perhaps TRBD2, from 5 matching bases. Material: PBMCs. The DNA is TGCGCCAGCAGCCAAACCGGGAATGTTTACGAGCAGTACTTC. This sequence encodes CASSQTGNVYEQYF.